A single sample is the source of the 17 T cell receptor beta chains below, sequenced in a study of T cells after yellow fever vaccination (dated by TCRdb to between 2018 and 2021). What this sample's treatment or condition label stands for: live attenuated yellow fever vaccine strain. The method was 5' RACE. Sequencing took place on an Illumina NovaSeq 6000. Using fastp at Q25 and MiXCR, TCRdb reprocessed the public reads and kept productive beta chains. A single entry per CDR3 protein holds the most common genes and DNA from its merged rows. The sample table holds about 310,000 distinct CDR3 sequences, of which 3.6% were seen once. The ten largest clones take up 20% to 25% of the sample. This sample comprised PBMCs, obtained on the day of the yellow fever booster vaccination. These receptor sequences come from a young man who received the YFV17D yellow fever vaccine.

This clonotype was detected many times. The chain joins TRBV6-6 to TRBJ2-1, with D perhaps given as TRBD1 or TRBD2 (5 bases each). The V end was cut by 6 bases, the J end by 5 bases, with 14 bases between. Germline CDR1 reads MNHNY; CDR2 reads SVGAGI (reference sequence). This CDR3 spans 14 amino acids. The DNA of the CDR3 is TGTGCCAGCAGCTCAGGGACGACTCACAATGAGCAGTTCTTC. It specifies CASSSGTTHNEQFF.

The chain combines TRBV5-1 with TRBJ1-5; D gene unclear. CDR1 is SGHRS, CDR2 YFSETQ, per germline. This CDR3 region has 14 residues. With 0 bases removed from V and 6 bases from J, the gap between germline ends came to 10 bases. The CDR3 region has the DNA TGCGCCAGCAGCTTGGCCCCCGGTTCTCAGCCCCAGCATTTT. Its protein product is CASSLAPGSQPQHF. Full variable domain (rest looked up from reference TRBV5-1 and TRBJ1-5): KAGVTQTPRYLIKTRGQQVTLSCSPISGHRSVSWYQQTPGQGLQFLFEYFSETQRNKGNFPGRFSGRQFSNSRSEMNVSTLELGDSALYLCASSLAPGSQPQHFGDGTRLSIL.

A few counts support this clonotype. The chain links TRBV12-3 or TRBV12-4 to TRBJ1-1; D unclear. This CDR3 is 10 amino acids long. Trimming removed 3 bases at V and 11 bases at J, with 7 bases between. CDR3 in DNA: TGTGCCAGCAGTTTGGCTGCGGCTTTCTTT. As protein: CASSLAAAFF.

The sample holds a few counts of this clonotype. The gene calls are TRBV27 and TRBJ1-2, with 7 positions matching TRBD1. CDR3 length equals 15 residues. The germline gives CDR1 MNHEY, CDR2 SMNVEV (reference sequence). V trimming: 0 bases; J trimming: 5 bases; junction bases outside the gene matches: 6. The CDR3 spells CASSLSRTGQYGYTF. In DNA, the CDR3 is TGTGCCAGCAGTTTATCGAGGACAGGACAATATGGCTACACCTTC.

This clonotype was seen repeatedly, ten times or more. The chain links TRBV2 to TRBJ1-2; no firm D call. The CDR3 extends over 15 amino acids. CDR1 and CDR2 (germline): SNHLY, FYNNEI. Trimming pared 5 bases from V and 0 bases from J, leaving 13 bases between. The CDR3 spells CASSLPSAANYGYTF. CDR3 in DNA: TGTGCCAGCAGTCTACCGTCCGCCGCTAACTATGGCTACACCTTC.

This clonotype came up many times. V and J are TRBV5-1 and TRBJ2-1; D is possibly TRBD1 (5 bases). Germline V gene lookup returns CDR1 SGHRS and CDR2 YFSETQ. This CDR3 is 16 amino acids long. V shed 0 bases and J shed 1 base, with 11 bases lying between them. CDR3: CASSLGQGKSYNEQFF. The CDR3 DNA is TGCGCCAGCAGCTTGGGGCAGGGTAAATCCTACAATGAGCAGTTCTTC.

This clonotype occurred a few times. The chain is built from TRBV5-5 and TRBJ2-1; D is ambiguous. The length of the CDR3 is 12 residues. The germline gives CDR1 SGHKS, CDR2 YYEKEE (reference sequence). Trimming left V 4 bases short and J 11 bases short, with 13 bases between. In DNA form, the CDR3 reads TGTGCCAGCAGCCCGACCGCCGGCAAGCAGTTCTTC. This translates into CASSPTAGKQFF.

This clonotype was picked up many times. The chain combines TRBV29-1 with TRBJ2-7, with 7 nucleotides matching TRBD1. This CDR3 has 13 residues. Trimming at V came to 4 bases and at J to 2 bases, leaving 5 bases not matched to a gene. Germline CDR1 SQVTM, CDR2 ANQGSEA. The CDR3 bases are TGCAGCGTTGGAGACAGGGCCACCTACGAGCAGTACTTC. It is translated as CSVGDRATYEQYF.

This chain connects TRBV19 to TRBJ2-1; D uncertain. V was clipped by 3 bases and J by 6 bases, with 9 bases between them. The CDR3 covers 13 residues. CDR1 is LNHDA and CDR2 is SQIVND in the germline V gene (reference sequence). The CDR3 nucleotides read TGTGCCAGTAGTATGGTAGGGATCAATGAGCAGTTCTTC. It specifies CASSMVGINEQFF.

The chain recombines TRBV30 with TRBJ2-3, with TRBD2 identical over 10 bases. The ends lost 6 bases at V and 3 bases at J; junction bases unmatched: 6. CDR1 and CDR2 (germline): GTSNPN, SVGIG (reference sequence). CDR3 length equals 14 residues. The CDR3 reads CACLPSGGTDTQYF. CDR3 DNA: TGTGCCTGCCTCCCTAGCGGGGGAACAGATACGCAGTATTTT.

There are a few counts of this clonotype. V gene TRBV20-1 combines with J gene TRBJ2-3; D gene uncertain. This CDR3 contains 14 residues. Trimming cost V 6 bases and J 6 bases, with 19 bases left between them. The germline CDR1 and CDR2 sequences are DFQATT and SNEGSKA (reference sequence). The DNA for the CDR3 is TGCAGTGCCCGCGACTCCGCTGGGAAGGATACGCAGTATTTT. Translated, it gives CSARDSAGKDTQYF.

This clonotype was picked up many times. The chain has TRBV7-2 and TRBJ2-2; D gene uncertain. CDR3 length equals 15 residues. Germline CDR1 reads SGHTA; CDR2 reads FQGNSA. Trimming shortened V by 5 bases and J by 5 bases, and 15 bases separated the two germline ends. CDR3 DNA: TGTGCCAGCAGCCGCCGCCTCACAGCTACCGGGGAGCTGTTTTTT. Encoded protein: CASSRRLTATGELFF.

The sample holds a few counts of this clonotype. V is TRBV4-2 and J is TRBJ1-1; 7 nucleotides agree with TRBD1. Per germline, CDR1 LGHNA and CDR2 YNFKEQ. The V and J ends lost 1 base and 5 bases, in that order; junction bases with no gene match: 4. This CDR3 contains 14 residues. The CDR3 nucleotides read TGTGCCAGCAGCCAAGTCACAGGGGTTACTGAAGCTTTCTTT. Amino acid sequence: CASSQVTGVTEAFF.

This clonotype appeared many times. This chain joins TRBV4-3 and TRBJ2-7; perhaps TRBD1 as D (5 bases). The V gene lost 0 bases and the J gene lost 2 bases, with 14 bases spanning the gap. The CDR3 has 16 residues. CDR1 and CDR2 from the germline V gene are LGHNA and YSLEER. CDR3 sequence (DNA): TGCGCCAGCAGCCAAGAAGGACAATCGGGCCCCTACGAGCAGTACTTC. Residues: CASSQEGQSGPYEQYF.

In this sample, this clonotype turned up many times. CDR3 coding DNA: TGCAGCGTTGTCACTAACACTGAAGCTTTCTTT. Amino acids: CSVVTNTEAFF. The rearrangement links TRBV29-1 to TRBJ1-1; D remains ambiguous. V dropped 4 bases and J dropped 2 bases, with 5 bases sitting between them. The germline V gene has CDR1 SQVTM and CDR2 ANQGSEA. The CDR3 runs to 11 residues.

This rearrangement joins TRBV9 to TRBJ2-7, with D maybe TRBD1 (5 bases). Germline CDR1 and CDR2: SGDLS and YYNGEE. The CDR3 runs 18 residues. V was shortened by 5 bases and J by 1 base, with 25 bases between the two germline ends. CDR3 nucleotides: TGTGCCAGCAGGAAAACCCCGCTGGGCAGCTCAGGGTCCTACGAGCAGTACGTC. It yields the protein CASRKTPLGSSGSYEQYV.

The chain combines TRBV5-1 with TRBJ2-2; D uncertain. V lost 4 bases and J lost 1, with 11 bases in between. The germline gives CDR1 SGHRS, CDR2 YFSETQ. The length of the CDR3 is 15 residues. The CDR3 spells CASSLLGVNTGELFF. The CDR3 region has the DNA TGCGCCAGCAGCCTGCTCGGAGTGAACACCGGGGAGCTGTTTTTT.